The rows below give T cell receptor beta chains drawn from one sample of a study of blood T cell repertoires in COVID-19. Method: immunoSEQ multiplex PCR; TCRdb's copy keeps in-frame clones and lacks some. The sample contains more than 300,000 clones, 70% to 90% of which appear only once. Sequencing was performed on PBMCs or T cells enriched from blood (not recorded which). Every receptor here comes from a woman between 18 and 29 years old who had recovered from COVID-19. CDR3s include the opening cysteine and the closing phenylalanine or tryptophan. Fields, in order: CDR3 length, clone size, J gene, D gene, V gene, CDR3 protein, CDR3 DNA. A D gene is named only where the DNA matches it firmly. Only some rows state a clone size, as once, few, many or a class for expanded clones.

len: 13
abundance: .
j_gene: TRBJ1-1
d_gene: .
v_gene: TRBV12-3/TRBV12-4
CDR3aa: CASSPVQGTEAFF
CDR3nt: TGTGCCAGCAGTCCCGTACAGGGCACTGAAGCTTTCTTT

len: 14
abundance: .
j_gene: TRBJ2-3
d_gene: .
v_gene: TRBV3-1/TRBV3-2
CDR3aa: CASSQVVGADTQYF
CDR3nt: TGTGCCAGCAGCCAAGTCGTAGGGGCAGATACGCAGTATTTT

len: 15
abundance: .
j_gene: TRBJ2-1
d_gene: .
v_gene: TRBV5-5
CDR3aa: CASSLGVGSYNEQFF
CDR3nt: TGTGCCAGCAGCCTCGGGGTAGGCTCCTACAATGAGCAGTTCTTC

len: 12
abundance: .
j_gene: TRBJ1-1
d_gene: .
v_gene: TRBV29-1
CDR3aa: CSVANSQGSAFF
CDR3nt: TGCAGCGTTGCGAATTCCCAGGGGTCGGCTTTCTTT

len: 14
abundance: .
j_gene: TRBJ1-4
d_gene: .
v_gene: TRBV9
CDR3aa: CASSVSVREEKLFF
CDR3nt: TGTGCCAGCAGCGTATCAGTCCGGGAAGAAAAACTGTTTTTT

len: 15
abundance: once
j_gene: TRBJ2-7
d_gene: TRBD1
v_gene: TRBV11-2
CDR3aa: CASSFQYRGRFEQYF
CDR3nt: TGTGCCAGCAGCTTCCAATACAGGGGGCGGTTCGAGCAGTACTTC

len: 15
abundance: .
j_gene: TRBJ1-5
d_gene: .
v_gene: TRBV6-5
CDR3aa: CASSYKGAPNQPQHF
CDR3nt: TGTGCCAGCAGTTACAAAGGGGCTCCCAATCAGCCCCAGCATTTT

len: 16
abundance: .
j_gene: TRBJ1-6
d_gene: .
v_gene: TRBV7-6
CDR3aa: CASSLDSQVDNSPLHF
CDR3nt: TGTGCCAGCAGCTTAGACTCGCAGGTGGATAATTCACCCCTCCACTTT

len: 12
abundance: .
j_gene: TRBJ2-5
d_gene: .
v_gene: TRBV30
CDR3aa: CAWSPQAGTQYF
CDR3nt: TGTGCCTGGAGCCCACAGGCTGGGACCCAGTACTTC

len: 16
abundance: .
j_gene: TRBJ1-2
d_gene: TRBD1
v_gene: TRBV28
CDR3aa: CASSNERTGLNYGYTF
CDR3nt: TGTGCCAGCAGTAATGAGCGGACAGGGCTGAACTATGGCTACACCTTC

len: 15
abundance: .
j_gene: TRBJ1-5
d_gene: .
v_gene: TRBV30
CDR3aa: CAWSFVKGGHQPQHF
CDR3nt: TGTGCCTGGAGCTTTGTAAAGGGGGGGCATCAGCCCCAGCATTTT

len: 12
abundance: .
j_gene: TRBJ2-7
d_gene: .
v_gene: TRBV12-3/TRBV12-4
CDR3aa: CASSLPGYEQYF
CDR3nt: TGTGCCAGCAGTTTACCAGGCTACGAGCAGTACTTC

len: 15
abundance: .
j_gene: TRBJ1-2
d_gene: .
v_gene: TRBV25-1
CDR3aa: CASSATRTANYGYTF
CDR3nt: TGTGCCAGCAGTGCCACAAGGACAGCTAACTATGGCTACACCTTC

len: 16
abundance: .
j_gene: TRBJ2-5
d_gene: TRBD2
v_gene: TRBV7-9
CDR3aa: CASSMTLAGAGETQYF
CDR3nt: TGTGCCAGCAGTATGACATTAGCGGGGGCCGGGGAGACCCAGTACTTC

len: 16
abundance: .
j_gene: TRBJ2-1
d_gene: TRBD2
v_gene: TRBV4-3
CDR3aa: CASSQAPSGGYNEQFF
CDR3nt: TGCGCCAGCAGCCAAGCGCCTAGCGGGGGGTACAATGAGCAGTTCTTC

len: 15
abundance: .
j_gene: TRBJ1-4
d_gene: TRBD1
v_gene: TRBV5-5
CDR3aa: CASRRAPGGGEKLFF
CDR3nt: TGTGCCAGCAGACGGGCCCCAGGGGGCGGTGAAAAACTGTTTTTT

len: 13
abundance: .
j_gene: TRBJ1-2
d_gene: .
v_gene: TRBV6-2/TRBV6-3
CDR3aa: CASSFYTLRGYTF
CDR3nt: TGTGCCAGCAGCTTCTACACATTGAGGGGCTACACCTTC

len: 13
abundance: .
j_gene: TRBJ2-7
d_gene: .
v_gene: TRBV6-5
CDR3aa: CASFSAGNYEQYF
CDR3nt: TGTGCCAGCTTTTCGGCAGGTAACTACGAGCAGTACTTC

len: 16
abundance: once
j_gene: TRBJ2-7
d_gene: .
v_gene: TRBV5-1
CDR3aa: CASSLVGRGSSYEQYF
CDR3nt: TGCGCCAGCAGCTTGGTGGGGAGGGGGAGCTCCTACGAGCAGTACTTC

len: 14
abundance: once
j_gene: TRBJ1-1
d_gene: TRBD1
v_gene: TRBV29-1
CDR3aa: CSVGQGEGDTEAFF
CDR3nt: TGCAGCGTTGGGCAGGGGGAAGGGGACACTGAAGCTTTCTTT

len: 13
abundance: .
j_gene: TRBJ2-5
d_gene: .
v_gene: TRBV19
CDR3aa: CASSITGSETQYF
CDR3nt: TGTGCCAGTAGTATTACGGGGTCTGAGACCCAGTACTTC

len: 15
abundance: .
j_gene: TRBJ1-1
d_gene: .
v_gene: TRBV12-5
CDR3aa: CASGLYQGWGTEAFF
CDR3nt: TGTGCTAGTGGTTTGTACCAGGGGTGGGGCACTGAAGCTTTCTTT

len: 14
abundance: .
j_gene: TRBJ1-6
d_gene: .
v_gene: TRBV6-4
CDR3aa: CASSDGPGNSPLHF
CDR3nt: TGTGCCAGCAGTGATGGCCCCGGGAATTCACCCCTCCACTTT

len: 12
abundance: .
j_gene: TRBJ1-2
d_gene: .
v_gene: TRBV5-1
CDR3aa: CASRAGFYGYTF
CDR3nt: TGCGCCAGCAGGGCAGGTTTCTATGGCTACACCTTC

len: 14
abundance: .
j_gene: TRBJ2-3
d_gene: .
v_gene: TRBV3-1/TRBV3-2
CDR3aa: CASSQDPGADTQYF
CDR3nt: TGTGCCAGCAGCCAAGACCCTGGAGCAGATACGCAGTATTTT

len: 14
abundance: .
j_gene: TRBJ1-2
d_gene: .
v_gene: TRBV10-2
CDR3aa: CASSDRTSNYGYTF
CDR3nt: TGCGCCAGCAGTGATAGGACATCTAACTATGGCTACACCTTC

len: 17
abundance: .
j_gene: TRBJ1-4
d_gene: .
v_gene: TRBV3-1/TRBV3-2
CDR3aa: CASSQDLTETTNEKLFF
CDR3nt: TGTGCCAGCAGCCAAGATCTGACAGAGACAACTAATGAAAAACTGTTTTTT

len: 12
abundance: .
j_gene: TRBJ1-2
d_gene: .
v_gene: TRBV7-6
CDR3aa: CASRPYGGNYTF
CDR3nt: TGTGCCAGCAGACCCTACGGGGGAAACTACACCTTC

len: 17
abundance: .
j_gene: TRBJ2-1
d_gene: TRBD1
v_gene: TRBV3-1/TRBV3-2
CDR3aa: CASSPSTGGKGNNEQFF
CDR3nt: TGTGCCAGCAGCCCTTCAACAGGGGGGAAAGGCAACAATGAGCAGTTCTTC

len: 14
abundance: .
j_gene: TRBJ2-7
d_gene: .
v_gene: TRBV5-1
CDR3aa: CASSLVTGTYEQYF
CDR3nt: TGCGCCAGCAGCTTAGTGACGGGGACCTACGAGCAGTACTTC

len: 15
abundance: .
j_gene: TRBJ2-5
d_gene: TRBD2
v_gene: TRBV7-2
CDR3aa: CASSLSGGQQETQYF
CDR3nt: TGTGCCAGCAGCCTCAGCGGGGGGCAACAAGAGACCCAGTACTTC

len: 17
abundance: .
j_gene: TRBJ2-4
d_gene: .
v_gene: TRBV7-9
CDR3aa: CASEREHGPRAKNIQYF
CDR3nt: TGTGCCAGCGAAAGGGAGCATGGGCCCCGAGCCAAAAACATTCAGTACTTC

len: 14
abundance: .
j_gene: TRBJ2-7
d_gene: TRBD1
v_gene: TRBV19
CDR3aa: CASSPRQGRSEQYF
CDR3nt: TGTGCCAGTAGTCCTCGACAGGGTAGGAGCGAGCAGTACTTC

len: 15
abundance: .
j_gene: TRBJ2-6
d_gene: .
v_gene: TRBV9
CDR3aa: CASSVDLYGANVLTF
CDR3nt: TGTGCCAGCAGCGTAGACTTATATGGGGCCAACGTCCTGACTTTC

len: 15
abundance: .
j_gene: TRBJ2-1
d_gene: TRBD1
v_gene: TRBV27
CDR3aa: CASSSPGTATNEQFF
CDR3nt: TGTGCCAGCAGTTCTCCCGGGACAGCGACCAATGAGCAGTTCTTC

len: 15
abundance: .
j_gene: TRBJ2-1
d_gene: .
v_gene: TRBV18
CDR3aa: CASSPPASSYNEQFF
CDR3nt: TGTGCCAGCTCACCACCGGCTAGCTCCTACAATGAGCAGTTCTTC

len: 17
abundance: .
j_gene: TRBJ1-3
d_gene: .
v_gene: TRBV4-2
CDR3aa: CASSGHPGGQTGNTIYF
CDR3nt: TGTGCCAGCAGCGGCCACCCGGGGGGCCAGACTGGAAACACCATATATTTT

len: 15
abundance: .
j_gene: TRBJ1-2
d_gene: .
v_gene: TRBV18
CDR3aa: CASSPTGQQHYGYTF
CDR3nt: TGTGCCAGCTCACCGACGGGACAACAGCACTATGGCTACACCTTC

len: 12
abundance: .
j_gene: TRBJ1-1
d_gene: TRBD1
v_gene: TRBV5-1
CDR3aa: CASSTGAPEAFF
CDR3nt: TGCGCCAGCTCCACAGGGGCGCCTGAAGCTTTCTTT

len: 16
abundance: .
j_gene: TRBJ2-3
d_gene: TRBD1
v_gene: TRBV5-8
CDR3aa: CASSHGTGTPPDTQYF
CDR3nt: TGTGCCAGCAGCCACGGGACAGGGACCCCCCCAGATACGCAGTATTTT